The rows below give T cell receptor beta chains drawn from one sample of a study of shared clonotypes between healthy human individuals. Produced via immunoSEQ multiplex PCR; TCRdb's table is partial and in-frame only. Here the sample spans around 320,000 clones, around 86% being singletons. The sequencing input was memory CD8+ T cells sorted from blood. Every receptor here comes from a man between 18 and 35 years old in good health. Each CDR3 is given with its conserved first and last residue. A D gene is named only where the DNA matches it firmly. Clone size is given for some rows only: seen once, a few or many times, or a class if the clone is expanded.

J | D | V | size | DNA | CDR3
TRBJ2-7 | - | TRBV7-9 | - | TGTGCCAGCAGCACGATCTACTCCGAGCAGTACTTC | CASSTIYSEQYF
TRBJ2-7 | - | TRBV11-2 | few | TGTGCCAGCAGCTTAGCGGATTCAGCCTACGAGCAGTACTTC | CASSLADSAYEQYF
TRBJ2-4 | - | TRBV6-1 | - | TGTGCCAGCAGTGGGACCTATCTACTAGCCAAAAACATTCAGTACTTC | CASSGTYLLAKNIQYF
TRBJ2-3 | - | TRBV27 | - | TGTGCCAGCGCCAACAGGGAGCGCGGCACAGATACGCAGTATTTT | CASANRERGTDTQYF
TRBJ2-1 | - | TRBV28 | many | TGTGCCAGCAGTAGTTCTCGACGGGTTGGCTCCTACAATGAGCAGTTCTTC | CASSSSRRVGSYNEQFF
TRBJ2-5 | - | TRBV6-5 | few | TGTGCCAGCAGTTACTCGGAGCAACCCCAAGAGACCCAGTACTTC | CASSYSEQPQETQYF
TRBJ2-7 | - | TRBV5-1 | few | TGCGCCAGCAGCTTTGCAGAGCTGTCCTACGAGCAGTACTTC | CASSFAELSYEQYF
TRBJ2-3 | TRBD2 | TRBV10-3 | many | TGTGCCATCAGTGAGTCTCCCGCGGGGGGACCAGATACGCAGTATTTT | CAISESPAGGPDTQYF
TRBJ2-1 | TRBD1 | TRBV4-3 | - | TGCGCCAGCAGCCCCGACAGGGGCACATTAAATGAGCAGTTCTTC | CASSPDRGTLNEQFF
TRBJ1-4 | - | TRBV7-9 | - | TGTGCCAGCAGCCCAATCCGGGAAGGATTCGAAAAACTGTTTTTT | CASSPIREGFEKLFF
TRBJ2-7 | - | TRBV7-9 | - | TGTGCCAGCAGCGAGGGACCGGCATACGAGCAGTACTTC | CASSEGPAYEQYF
TRBJ2-1 | - | TRBV4-3 | many | TGCGCCAGCAGCCAAACACGGGAGAATGAGCAGTTCTTC | CASSQTRENEQFF
TRBJ2-4 | - | TRBV27 | - | TGTGCCAGCAGTTTAGTCGGACCGAAGTTAGCCAAAAACATTCAGTACTTC | CASSLVGPKLAKNIQYF
TRBJ1-1 | - | TRBV27 | - | TGTGCCAGCAGTTTCTCTCTGGGGCACCCGGGCACTGAAGCTTTCTTT | CASSFSLGHPGTEAFF
TRBJ1-2 | - | TRBV6-5 | - | TGTGCCAGCAGTTACTCTGGGGCCGAGGACTATGGCTACACCTTC | CASSYSGAEDYGYTF
TRBJ2-7 | TRBD1 | TRBV6-5 | - | TGTGCCAGCAGTTACGTCCGGACAGGCGAGACATACGAGCAGTACTTC | CASSYVRTGETYEQYF
TRBJ2-1 | - | TRBV30 | - | TGTGCCTGGAGTTGGGCGGGTGAGCAGTTCTTC | CAWSWAGEQFF
TRBJ1-6 | - | TRBV5-4 | once | TGTGCCAGCAGCCACGGGAGCTCCTATAATTCACCCCTCCACTTT | CASSHGSSYNSPLHF
TRBJ1-1 | - | TRBV5-3 | - | TGTGCCAGAAGCTTGTGCTGGAACACTGAAGCTTTCTTT | CARSLCWNTEAFF
TRBJ2-3 | TRBD2 | TRBV30 | - | TGTGCCTGGGAAGGGAGGGCAGATACGCAGTATTTT | CAWEGRADTQYF
TRBJ2-3 | TRBD2 | TRBV9 | - | TGTGCCAGCAGCGGGACTAGCAGGGGAGATACGCAGTATTTT | CASSGTSRGDTQYF
TRBJ2-1 | TRBD1 | TRBV10-3 | - | TGTGCCATCATTGGACAGGGGGCGCGTACAGCGGGAGCTATATCCTACAATGAGCAGTTCTTC | CAIIGQGARTAGAISYNEQFF
TRBJ2-7 | TRBD2 | TRBV7-2 | - | TGTGCCAGCAGCAACGCCTTAGTAGCGGGAGGGGAAGAGTACGAGCAGTACTTC | CASSNALVAGGEEYEQYF
TRBJ1-1 | - | TRBV7-2 | - | TGTGCCAGCAGCCTTTACAGATATACTGAAGCTTTCTTT | CASSLYRYTEAFF
TRBJ1-1 | - | TRBV7-3 | - | TGTGCCAGCAGTTCCATGGGGGGCTTTACTGAAGCTTTCTTT | CASSSMGGFTEAFF
TRBJ2-2 | - | TRBV4-3 | - | TGCGCCAGCAGCCAAGGGCTAGCCAACACCGGGGAGCTGTTTTTT | CASSQGLANTGELFF
TRBJ2-1 | TRBD1 | TRBV28 | - | TGTGCCAGCAGTTTACTACAGGGGTATGAGCAGTTCTTC | CASSLLQGYEQFF
TRBJ2-1 | - | TRBV4-3 | - | TGCGCCAGCAGCCAGGGCAGGGTCTCCTACAATGAGCAGTTCTTC | CASSQGRVSYNEQFF
TRBJ1-1 | TRBD1 | TRBV13 | - | TGTGCCAGCAGCTTGGTTCGCTCTAGACAGGGCTGGACTGAAGCTTTCTTT | CASSLVRSRQGWTEAFF
TRBJ2-7 | TRBD2 | TRBV4-1 | - | TGCGCCAGCAGCCAAAAAACCAGCGGGAGCTCCTACGAGCAGTACTTC | CASSQKTSGSSYEQYF
TRBJ2-5 | - | TRBV7-7 | - | TGTGCTAGCAGCCCGGCCCCTAGCCAAGAGACCCAGTACTTC | CASSPAPSQETQYF
TRBJ1-3 | - | TRBV2 | - | TGTGCCAGCAGTGAAGGTGGGGCAGGGAATGGAAACACCATATATTTT | CASSEGGAGNGNTIYF
TRBJ2-5 | - | TRBV27 | - | TGTGCCAGCAGTTTCGTTGTGGGGGAGACCCAGTACTTC | CASSFVVGETQYF
TRBJ1-4 | - | TRBV4-1 | - | TGCGCCAGCAGCCAGATACAGACCTCAAATGAAAAACTGTTTTTT | CASSQIQTSNEKLFF
TRBJ2-7 | TRBD2 | TRBV6-5 | few | TGTGCCAGCAGTTACGGCGGGGGGGCGCACGAGCAGTACTTC | CASSYGGGAHEQYF
TRBJ1-5 | - | TRBV6-5 | few | TGTGCCAGCAGTTACTCCGCCAGGCCAGATCAGCCCCAGCATTTT | CASSYSARPDQPQHF
TRBJ2-5 | TRBD1 | TRBV6-1 | - | TGTGCCAGCAGTGAAGATACAGGGGGCGCGGAGACCCAGTACTTC | CASSEDTGGAETQYF
TRBJ2-1 | TRBD2 | TRBV7-9 | - | TGTGCCAGCAGCACGGAGGGACTAGCGGTTTACAATGAGCAGTTCTTC | CASSTEGLAVYNEQFF
TRBJ1-5 | - | TRBV4-1 | - | TGCGCCAGCAGCCCCTGGTCTTCAAATCAGCCCCAGCATTTT | CASSPWSSNQPQHF
TRBJ2-7 | - | TRBV2 | - | TGTGCCAGCAGTGAGGGGTCGGCCTACGAGCAGTACTTC | CASSEGSAYEQYF
TRBJ2-5 | - | TRBV13 | - | TGTGCCAGCAGCTTAGGCTTTGGGCAAGAGACCCAGTACTTC | CASSLGFGQETQYF
TRBJ1-1 | - | TRBV4-1 | - | TGCGCCAGCAGCCAAGGGGGCTGGAACACTGAAGCTTTCTTT | CASSQGGWNTEAFF
TRBJ1-5 | TRBD1 | TRBV28 | - | TGTGCCAGCAGTTTCCCAGGGGGGCGGAAGATAAATCAGCCCCAGCATTTT | CASSFPGGRKINQPQHF
TRBJ2-7 | TRBD2 | TRBV10-2 | - | TGCGCCAGCAGATTAGCGGGACTCTACGAGCAGTACTTC | CASRLAGLYEQYF
TRBJ2-5 | - | TRBV7-9 | - | TGTGCCAGCCGCCAACGCGAAGAGACCCAGTACTTC | CASRQREETQYF
TRBJ2-7 | - | TRBV4-1 | once | TGCGCCAGCAGCCAAGCCCAGTCCTACGAGCAGTACTTC | CASSQAQSYEQYF
TRBJ2-5 | TRBD1 | TRBV11-2 | once | TGTGCCAGCAGCTCGACAGGGTTCGAGACCCAGTACTTC | CASSSTGFETQYF
TRBJ2-3 | - | TRBV2 | once | TGTGCCAGCAGTGAACATCTAGAGTCGGCAGATACGCAGTATTTT | CASSEHLESADTQYF
TRBJ2-7 | TRBD2 | TRBV2 | - | TGTGCCAGTGCCGGGGGGACTTACGGAACACTCGAGCAGTACTTC | CASAGGTYGTLEQYF
TRBJ2-3 | - | TRBV7-9 | - | TGTGCCAGCAGGGCAGGGTCAGATACGCAGTATTTT | CASRAGSDTQYF
TRBJ1-1 | - | TRBV7-6 | - | TGTGCCAGCAGCTTGAGCCTTCGGGGTAGCATTGAAGCTTTCTTT | CASSLSLRGSIEAFF
TRBJ1-4 | - | TRBV28 | - | TGTGCCAGCAGTTTCAGGGGCGTTAATGAAAAACTGTTTTTT | CASSFRGVNEKLFF
TRBJ2-7 | TRBD1 | TRBV7-9 | - | TGTGCCAGCAGCTTACCCCAGGGGGTTGCGGCTGAGCAGTACTTC | CASSLPQGVAAEQYF
TRBJ2-4 | TRBD2 | TRBV4-3 | - | TGCGCCAGCAGCCAAGAGGGACTAGCGGGAGGGGAAGCCAAAAACATTCAGTACTTC | CASSQEGLAGGEAKNIQYF
TRBJ1-6 | - | TRBV7-9 | - | TGTGCCAGCAGCCAACCCCCGGGGGAACCCCTGAATTCACCCCTCCACTTT | CASSQPPGEPLNSPLHF
TRBJ2-5 | TRBD2 | TRBV27 | - | TGTGCCAGCAGTTTAATTAGCGGGGAAGAGACCCAGTACTTC | CASSLISGEETQYF
TRBJ2-3 | - | TRBV9 | - | TGTGCCAGCAGCGTAAGTCCAGCGTCTAGCACAGATACGCAGTATTTT | CASSVSPASSTDTQYF